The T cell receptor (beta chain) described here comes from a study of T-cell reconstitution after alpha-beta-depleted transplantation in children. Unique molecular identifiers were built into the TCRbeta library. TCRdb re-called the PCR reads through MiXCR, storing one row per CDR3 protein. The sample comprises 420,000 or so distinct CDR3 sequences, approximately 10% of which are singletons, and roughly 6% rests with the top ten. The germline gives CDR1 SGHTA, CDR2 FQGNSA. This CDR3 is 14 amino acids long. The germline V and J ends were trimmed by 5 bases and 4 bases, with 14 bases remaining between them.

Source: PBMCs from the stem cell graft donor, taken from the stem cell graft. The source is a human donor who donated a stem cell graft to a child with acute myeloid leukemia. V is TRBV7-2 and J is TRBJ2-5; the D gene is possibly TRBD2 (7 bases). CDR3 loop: CASSTSGGSETQYF. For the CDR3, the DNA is TGTGCCAGCAGCACTTCGGGGGGCTCAGAGACCCAGTACTTC.